Below are 14 T cell receptor beta chains sequenced from a single sample in a study of T cell responses to AZD1222 COVID-19 vaccine (dated by TCRdb to the early 2020s). The label giving this sample's time point can be read as: baseline before first vaccination. Sample treatment or condition, as interpreted from the label and publication: meningococcal conjugate vaccine given as trial control. Libraries came from the immunoSEQ multiplex PCR assay. This is the immuneACCESS table as TCRdb keeps it, with only in-frame sequences that have V and J called. A part of the clones is gone; compared with another copy, unresolved V genes explain less than half, and the rest is unexplained. The table for this sample lists around 160,000 clones; around four fifths of them were counted only once. The ten largest make up over 4% of the sample. This material consisted of peripheral blood, taken on day 0 of MenACWY control vaccination. The source is an adult in good health.

This rearrangement joins TRBV27 to TRBJ2-6; D is perhaps TRBD1 (6 bases). This CDR3 has 13 amino acids. V lost 6 bases and J 8 bases, leaving 11 bases between the germline ends. The V gene's germline CDR1 is MNHEY and CDR2 SMNVEV (reference sequence). The CDR3 reads CASSSQGPNVLTF. CDR3 in DNA: TGTGCCAGCAGCTCACAGGGTCCCAACGTCCTGACTTTC.

The rearrangement links TRBV5-1 to TRBJ2-1; 7 nucleotides agree with TRBD1. Germline CDR1 is SGHRS and CDR2 is YFSETQ. There are 15 residues in the CDR3. The J segment lost 4 bases and the V segment lost 0 bases, leaving 4 bases of the junction unmatched. The CDR3 spells CASSLGGQEYNEQFF. In DNA, the CDR3 is TGCGCCAGCAGCTTGGGAGGACAGGAGTACAATGAGCAGTTCTTC.

This clone was observed once. The chain carries TRBV24-1 and TRBJ2-5; 7 nucleotides align to TRBD1. The trim removed 11 bases at V and 5 bases at J, leaving 7 bases unmatched. Germline loops: CDR1 KGHDR, CDR2 SFDVKD. The CDR3 runs 12 residues. CDR3: CARDRVWETQYF. In DNA form, the CDR3 reads TGTGCCAGAGACAGGGTTTGGGAGACCCAGTACTTC.

This clone was counted only a few times. The J gene is TRBJ1-6, the V gene TRBV5-6; TRBD1 might be the D (5 bases). Germline V gene sequence: CDR1 SGHDT, CDR2 YYEEEE. The V end lost 4 bases, the J end lost 0 bases, and 14 bases lay between the germline ends. The CDR3 has 17 residues. The CDR3 here is CASSRRRGDSYNSPLHF. The DNA for the CDR3 is TGTGCCAGCAGCCGTAGGCGGGGGGACTCCTATAATTCACCCCTCCACTTT.

The chain couples TRBV2 to TRBJ1-1; 8 positions agree with TRBD1. This CDR3 is 13 amino acids long. The germline gives CDR1 SNHLY, CDR2 FYNNEI. The junction had 8 bases not matched to a gene; V was cut back by 7 bases and J by 7 bases. The CDR3 DNA reads TGTGCCAGCACTCGACAGGGGACAAATGAAGCTTTCTTT. The encoded protein is CASTRQGTNEAFF.

Written as DNA, the CDR3 is TGTGCCAGTCGAATGTACAATGAGCAGTTCTTC. Amino acids: CASRMYNEQFF. The chain links TRBV7-9 to TRBJ2-1; D is unclear. Trimming removed 9 bases from V and 4 bases from J, with 7 bases in between. Germline values: CDR1 SEHNR, CDR2 FQNEAQ (reference sequence). The CDR3 totals 11 residues.

This clone appeared a few times. CDR3 in amino acids: CASSQDVGTVYGYTF. The CDR3, as DNA: TGCGCCAGCAGCCAAGATGTTGGGACGGTTTATGGCTACACCTTC. The V gene is TRBV4-1, the J gene TRBJ1-2; TRBD1 might be the D (5 bases). V lost 0 bases, J lost 5 bases, and 13 bases lay in between. The CDR3 loop spans 15 amino acids. Germline V CDR1 and CDR2: MGHRA, YSYEKL.

The J gene is TRBJ2-5, the V gene TRBV30; 13 nucleotides line up with TRBD2. J was trimmed by 5 bases and V by 1 base; bases with no gene match: 7. Germline values: CDR1 GTSNPN, CDR2 SVGIG (reference sequence). The CDR3 is made up of 16 amino acids. In nucleotides, the CDR3 is TGTGCCTGGAGTGAAAAGAAGGGACTAGCGGGGGAGACCCAGTACTTC. It codes for CAWSEKKGLAGETQYF.

The rearrangement links TRBV4-1 to TRBJ1-5; perhaps TRBD1 as D (6 bases). The CDR3 consists of 13 residues. Per the germline V gene, CDR1 is MGHRA and CDR2 is YSYEKL. Trimming shortened V by 5 bases and J by 4 bases, and 9 bases separated the two germline ends. CDR3 protein: CASSKTGNQPQHF. CDR3 nucleotides: TGCGCCAGCAGCAAGACAGGTAATCAGCCCCAGCATTTT.

The chain employs TRBV9 and TRBJ2-3; D unclear. The ends were cut back, 6 bases at V and 0 bases at J, with 14 bases in the middle. CDR1 is SGDLS, CDR2 YYNGEE, per germline. The CDR3 is made up of 15 amino acids. CDR3 amino acids: CASKFGFQSTDTQYF. Here the CDR3 DNA reads TGTGCCAGCAAGTTTGGGTTTCAGAGCACAGATACGCAGTATTTT.

V is TRBV5-1 and J is TRBJ2-1; D gene ambiguous. The CDR3 sequence is 15 residues long. V was shortened by 0 bases and J by 0 bases, with 7 bases between the two germline ends. CDR1 and CDR2 (germline): SGHRS, YFSETQ. The CDR3 sequence: CASSLDPSSYNEQFF. The DNA of the CDR3 is TGCGCCAGCAGCTTGGACCCTAGCTCCTACAATGAGCAGTTCTTC.

V usage is TRBV19 and J usage is TRBJ2-1; no reliable D call. The CDR3 has 14 amino acids. The germline V gene has CDR1 LNHDA and CDR2 SQIVND (reference sequence). The ends were cut back, 3 bases at V and 5 bases at J, with 11 bases in the middle. The CDR3 nucleotides read TGTGCCAGTAGTATTGGTTCTGCCGACAATGAGCAGTTCTTC. This sequence encodes CASSIGSADNEQFF.

V and J are TRBV3-1 (or the pseudogene TRBV3-2) and TRBJ1-4; TRBD1 might be the D (6 bases). Trimming took 1 base from V and 7 from J, leaving 13 bases between them. The germline V gene has CDR1 LGHDT and CDR2 YNNKEL (reference sequence). This CDR3 is built from 15 residues. This CDR3 is CASSQVVRGSEKLFF. The CDR3, as DNA: TGTGCCAGCAGCCAAGTAGTAAGGGGGTCTGAAAAACTGTTTTTT.

This clone came up a few times. This chain uses TRBV2 with TRBJ2-1; maybe TRBD2 (6 bases). Deletions cut 6 bases from V and 0 bases from J, with 9 bases between. Germline V gene sequence: CDR1 SNHLY, CDR2 FYNNEI. The CDR3 length is 14 residues. The CDR3 DNA sequence: TGTGCCAGCAGGCGGGATACCTCCTACAATGAGCAGTTCTTC. Amino acids: CASRRDTSYNEQFF.